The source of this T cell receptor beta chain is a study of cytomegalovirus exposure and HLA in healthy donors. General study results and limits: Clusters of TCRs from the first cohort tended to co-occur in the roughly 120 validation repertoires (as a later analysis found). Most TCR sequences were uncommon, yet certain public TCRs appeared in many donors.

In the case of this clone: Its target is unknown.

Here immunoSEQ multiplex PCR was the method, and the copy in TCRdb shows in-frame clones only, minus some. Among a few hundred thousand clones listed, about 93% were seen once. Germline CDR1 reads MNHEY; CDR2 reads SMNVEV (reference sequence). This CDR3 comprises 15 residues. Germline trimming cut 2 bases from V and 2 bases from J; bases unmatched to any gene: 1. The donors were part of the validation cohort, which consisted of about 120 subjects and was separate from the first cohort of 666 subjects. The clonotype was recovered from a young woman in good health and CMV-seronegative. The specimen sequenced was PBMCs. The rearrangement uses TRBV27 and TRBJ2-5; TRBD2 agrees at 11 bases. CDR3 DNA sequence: TGTGCCAGCAGTTTACTAGCGGGAGGACAAGAGACCCAGTACTTC. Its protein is CASSLLAGGQETQYF.